The 23 T cell receptor beta chains below come from one sample, sequenced in a study of blood T cell dynamics during melanoma immunotherapy. Specified time point: week 3, after first cycle of checkpoint inhibitor. Measured with immunoSEQ multiplex PCR; TCRdb has only the in-frame clones, and not every one. The profile shows 15,000 to 20,000 clones, about 95% of them singletons. This specimen was effector memory CD8+ T cells from blood, taken from a patient treated with checkpoint blockade. The source of these receptors is a human donor with melanoma.

The chain has TRBV9 and TRBJ2-3; 10 nucleotides match TRBD2. The CDR3 is 15 residues long. V dropped 4 bases and J dropped 5; count of bases not matched to a gene: 7. The germline CDR1 and CDR2 sequences are SGDLS and YYNGEE. The CDR3 loop is CASSTGLAVRDTQYF. Here the CDR3 DNA reads TGTGCCAGCAGCACCGGACTAGCGGTTAGAGATACGCAGTATTTT.

The chain has TRBV19 and TRBJ2-1; TRBD1 might be the D (6 bases). CDR1 and CDR2 from the germline V gene are LNHDA and SQIVND (reference sequence). CDR3 length equals 17 residues. V lost 1 base, J lost 1 base, and 14 bases lay in between. CDR3 DNA sequence: TGTGCCAGTAGTATAGGCCTACTTAGGGGGTCCTACAATGAGCAGTTCTTC. Amino acids: CASSIGLLRGSYNEQFF. Full variable domain (outside the CDR3, taken from reference TRBV19 and TRBJ2-1): DGGITQSPKYLFRKEGQNVTLSCEQNLNHDAMYWYRQDPGQGLRLIYYSQIVNDFQKGDIAEGYSVSREKKESFPLTVTSAQKNPTAFYLCASSIGLLRGSYNEQFFGPGTRLTVL.

The rearrangement links TRBV2 to TRBJ2-7, with 7 bases identical to TRBD1. The length of the CDR3 is 16 residues. CDR1 is SNHLY, CDR2 FYNNEI, per germline. V lost 6 bases, J lost 0 bases, and 11 bases stayed unmatched. The CDR3 spells CASSLPLDRSSYEQYF. Here the CDR3 DNA reads TGTGCCAGCAGCCTGCCCCTGGACAGGAGCTCCTACGAGCAGTACTTC.

The J gene is TRBJ2-2, the V gene TRBV14; D unclear. Germline CDR1 is SGHDN and CDR2 is FVKESK. V lost 1 base, J lost 6 bases, and 9 bases lay in between. The CDR3 is 14 amino acids. The CDR3 reads CASSQVLGSGELFF. The CDR3 DNA follows: TGTGCCAGCAGCCAAGTATTGGGATCCGGGGAGCTGTTTTTT.

This rearrangement joins TRBV13 to TRBJ2-7; 11 bases line up with TRBD2. J lost 2 bases, V lost 5 bases, and 5 bases had no gene match. The CDR3 consists of 15 residues. Germline lookup yields CDR1 PRHDT and CDR2 FYEKMQ (reference sequence). This CDR3 reads CASSGTSGVAYEQYF. DNA of the CDR3: TGTGCCAGCAGCGGGACTAGCGGAGTTGCCTACGAGCAGTACTTC.

The chain carries TRBV28 and TRBJ1-5; TRBD1 is a possible D gene (6 bases). Germline V gene sequence: CDR1 MDHEN, CDR2 SYDVKM. This CDR3 comprises 17 residues. V shed 6 bases and J shed 0 bases, with 18 bases lying between them. The CDR3 DNA is TGTGCCAGCAGACCCCCGAGGGGGGCATATAGCAATCAGCCCCAGCATTTT. This translates into CASRPPRGAYSNQPQHF.

CDR3 region: CASRPSGNLYNEQFF. In DNA form, the CDR3 reads TGTGCCAGCAGGCCAAGCGGGAACCTTTACAATGAGCAGTTCTTC. The V call is TRBV27, the J call TRBJ2-1; 7 bases agree with TRBD2. CDR1 is MNHEY and CDR2 is SMNVEV in the germline V gene (reference sequence). V shed 6 bases and J 4 bases; nucleotides not matched to a gene: 9. The CDR3 has 15 amino acids.

CDR3 amino acids: CASKGPIEAFF. As DNA, the CDR3 is TGTGCCAGCAAAGGGCCCATAGAAGCTTTCTTT. This chain links TRBV28 with TRBJ1-1; D is unclear. The ends were cut back, 7 bases at V and 8 bases at J, with 11 bases in the middle. Per germline, CDR1 MDHEN and CDR2 SYDVKM. CDR3 length equals 11 residues.

Worth noting for this clone: One end of the junction fails to match germline, which may point to a read error. The chain combines TRBV9 with TRBJ2-7; D uncertain. Germline V CDR1 and CDR2: SGDLS, YYNGEE. The CDR3 covers 14 residues. The CDR3 here is CAGSVRADHYEQYF. The CDR3 coding sequence is TGTGCCGGCAGCGTCCGGGCGGACCACTACGAGCAGTACTTC.

There are a few counts of this clone. The chain joins TRBV5-5 to TRBJ2-7, with 10 bases that match TRBD2. The CDR3 runs to 15 residues. J gave up 7 bases and V 0 bases, and 7 bases lay outside the gene matches. Germline CDR1 is SGHKS and CDR2 is YYEKEE (reference sequence). This CDR3 reads CASSLALAGVREQYF. The CDR3 DNA reads as TGTGCCAGCAGCTTGGCTCTAGCGGGAGTGCGAGAGCAGTACTTC. Looking up the rest from reference TRBV5-5 and TRBJ2-7 gives the full variable domain: DAGVTQSPTHLIKTRGQQVTLRCSPISGHKSVSWYQQVLGQGPQFIFQYYEKEERGRGNFPDRFSARQFPNYSSELNVNALLLGDSALYLCASSLALAGVREQYFGPGTRLTVT.

J is TRBJ2-7 and V is TRBV15, with D hard to call. Trimming left V 5 bases short and J 5 bases short, with 22 bases between. The germline gives CDR1 LNHNV, CDR2 YYDKDF (reference sequence). The CDR3 covers 16 residues. The CDR3 DNA reads TGTGCCACCAGCTCTACCCTAGGAGACACCACGGACGAGCAGTACTTC. It is translated as CATSSTLGDTTDEQYF.

The chain employs TRBV20-1 and TRBJ1-1; D unresolved. Germline CDR1 and CDR2: DFQATT and SNEGSKA (reference sequence). The germline V and J ends were trimmed by 4 bases and 7 bases, with 4 bases remaining between them. There are 9 residues in the CDR3. CDR3 DNA sequence: TGCAGTGCTAAGATTGAAGCTTTCTTT. Residues: CSAKIEAFF.

The chain couples TRBV13 to TRBJ1-1; tentative D call: TRBD1 (5 bases). CDR3 size: 13 residues. Germline V gene lookup returns CDR1 PRHDT and CDR2 FYEKMQ (reference sequence). The V and J ends lost 5 bases and 7 bases respectively, with 14 bases between them. DNA of the CDR3: TGTGCCAGCAGCGCAGAGAACAGGATTGAAGCTTTCTTT. Its translation is CASSAENRIEAFF. Complete variable domain (other parts from reference TRBV13 and TRBJ1-1): AAGVIQSPRHLIKEKRETATLKCYPIPRHDTVYWYQQGPGQDPQFLISFYEKMQSDKGSIPDRFSAQQFSDYHSELNMSSLELGDSALYFCASSAENRIEAFFGQGTRLTVV.

The chain has TRBV4-1 and TRBJ2-7; TRBD2 matches at 9 bases. The CDR3 runs to 17 residues. CDR1 and CDR2 (germline): MGHRA, YSYEKL. V dropped 3 bases and J dropped 2; count of bases not matched to a gene: 11. CDR3 in amino acids: CASSHGSSGVLPYEQYF. Written as DNA, the CDR3 is TGCGCCAGCAGCCACGGATCTAGCGGGGTCCTACCCTACGAGCAGTACTTC.

This clone was recorded once. The chain joins TRBV29-1 to TRBJ2-3; D might be TRBD1 (5 bases). Germline CDR1 SQVTM, CDR2 ANQGSEA. Deletions cut 1 base from V and 2 bases from J, with 7 bases between. This CDR3 has 13 residues. In nucleotides, the CDR3 is TGCAGCGTTGAAGTAGGGGACACAGATACGCAGTATTTT. It yields the protein CSVEVGDTDTQYF.

The V gene is TRBV19, the J gene TRBJ2-7, with TRBD1 as a possible D gene (7 bases). Germline V gene data show CDR1 as LNHDA and CDR2 as SQIVND (reference sequence). CDR3 length equals 14 residues. Trimming left V 7 bases short and J 5 bases short, with 18 bases between. The CDR3 here is CASTPGGLIDEQYF. The CDR3 DNA reads TGTGCCAGTACCCCAGGGGGGCTGATTGACGAGCAGTACTTC.

The chain recombines TRBV11-2 with TRBJ2-5; D possibly matches TRBD1 or TRBD2 (5 bases each). The V end lost 5 bases, the J end lost 0 bases, and 19 bases lay between the germline ends. Germline V gene data show CDR1 as SGHAT and CDR2 as FQNNGV. CDR3 length equals 17 residues. In DNA, the CDR3 is TGTGCCAGCAGCCCACGCCCCGGGACCACGTACCAAGAGACCCAGTACTTC. The encoded protein is CASSPRPGTTYQETQYF.

The V call is TRBV29-1, the J call TRBJ2-7; D is perhaps TRBD2 (6 bases). The CDR3 runs to 12 residues. Germline V lookup: CDR1 SQVTM, CDR2 ANQGSEA. Deletions cut 3 bases from V and 6 bases from J, with 12 bases between. The CDR3 nucleotides are TGCAGCGTTGAGGTTTGGGGAGGCGAGCAGTACTTC. It specifies CSVEVWGGEQYF.

The DNA of the CDR3 is TGTGCCAGCAGCTTCGGCCGGGGCCTCGAGCAGTACTTC. It codes for CASSFGRGLEQYF. V is TRBV13 and J is TRBJ2-7, with D possibly being TRBD1 or TRBD2 (5 bases each). The CDR3 has 13 residues. The V and J ends lost 3 bases and 6 bases respectively, with 12 bases between them. The V gene's germline CDR1 is PRHDT and CDR2 FYEKMQ (reference sequence).

This rearrangement joins TRBV10-2 to TRBJ2-7; TRBD2 aligns across 7 bases. Germline V gene lookup returns CDR1 WSHSY and CDR2 SAAADI. V trimming: 6 bases; J trimming: 3 bases; junction bases outside the gene matches: 8. The CDR3 sequence is 14 residues long. Here the CDR3 reads CASSLLAEHYEQYF. For the CDR3, the DNA is TGCGCCAGCAGCCTTCTAGCGGAGCACTACGAGCAGTACTTC.

The rearrangement joins TRBV7-9 to TRBJ1-5, with a weak D call TRBD1 (6 bases). V gave up 4 bases and J gave up 5 bases, with 12 bases separating them. CDR1 is SEHNR and CDR2 is FQNEAQ in the germline V gene (reference sequence). The CDR3 is made up of 14 amino acids. CDR3 sequence: CASSSGTSYQPQHF. In DNA, the CDR3 is TGTGCCAGCAGCTCAGGGACATCTTATCAGCCCCAGCATTTT. Filled out from reference TRBV7-9 and TRBJ1-5, the complete variable domain reads DTGVSQNPRHKITKRGQNVTFRCDPISEHNRLYWYRQTLGQGPEFLTYFQNEAQLEKSRLLSDRFSAERPKGSFSTLEIQRTEQGDSAMYLCASSSGTSYQPQHFGDGTRLSIL.

This chain connects TRBV28 to TRBJ2-1; D gene unclear. The CDR3 is 14 residues long. With 6 bases removed from V and 6 bases from J, the gap between germline ends came to 15 bases. Germline V CDR1 and CDR2: MDHEN, SYDVKM. The CDR3 loop is CASSHWTAPNEQFF. The CDR3 DNA reads TGTGCCAGCAGCCATTGGACGGCCCCCAATGAGCAGTTCTTC.

The J gene is TRBJ2-7, the V gene TRBV27; no definite D call. This CDR3 has 12 amino acids. V dropped 6 bases and J dropped 6 bases, with 12 bases sitting between them. Germline V gene lookup returns CDR1 MNHEY and CDR2 SMNVEV (reference sequence). The CDR3 DNA sequence: TGTGCCAGCAGCCCCTCTATAGGCGAGCAGTACTTC. It is translated as CASSPSIGEQYF.